Below, 18 T cell receptor beta chains from the same sample are listed, as sequenced in a study of shared clonotypes between healthy human individuals. Terminally differentiated effector memory CD45RA+ cells were excluded by CCR7 positive selection of CD45RO-negative cells. This table comes from immunoSEQ multiplex PCR, and its TCRdb copy is limited to in-frame clones, with some not included. This sample has more than 550,000 clones, with roughly nine tenths found just once. The sequencing sample was made of naive CD8+ T cells sorted from blood. These receptors were taken from a man between 25 and 39 years old in good health.

The chain couples TRBV5-4 to TRBJ1-1; D may be TRBD1 (5 bases). The germline CDR1 and CDR2 sequences are SGHNT and YYREEE (reference sequence). Between the trimmed V and J ends, which lost 5 bases and 3 bases, there was a span of 11 bases. CDR3 length equals 13 residues. CDR3 nucleotides: TGTGCCAGCAGAAACGGGGGGGACACTGAAGCTTTCTTT. Translated, it gives CASRNGGDTEAFF.

This sequence joins TRBV6-6 and TRBJ2-7, with a tentative D call TRBD2 (5 bases). This CDR3 is 13 amino acids long. Germline V CDR1 and CDR2: MNHNY, SVGAGI (reference sequence). The V end was cut by 6 bases, the J end by 0 bases, with 9 bases between. The DNA of the CDR3 is TGTGCCAGCAGCCCGGGGAGCTCCTACGAGCAGTACTTC. This gives the protein CASSPGSSYEQYF.

The V call is TRBV7-9, the J call TRBJ2-5; 8 bases map to TRBD1. Looked up from germline, CDR1 is SEHNR and CDR2 is FQNEAQ (reference sequence). The CDR3 spans 17 residues. Trimming removed 4 bases from V and 6 bases from J; junction bases left unmatched: 16. The DNA for the CDR3 is TGTGCCAGCAGCTCCGCGGACAGGGCACCACGTATGCAGACCCAGTACTTC. Amino acid sequence: CASSSADRAPRMQTQYF.

This chain uses TRBV9 with TRBJ2-5, with TRBD1 matching over 9 bases. The J segment lost 5 bases and the V segment lost 0 bases, leaving 5 bases of the junction unmatched. The CDR3 covers 15 residues. Germline CDR1 reads SGDLS; CDR2 reads YYNGEE. The DNA of the CDR3 is TGTGCCAGCAGCGTAGAAGGACAGGGGTGGGAGACCCAGTACTTC. Encoded protein: CASSVEGQGWETQYF.

This sequence joins TRBV4-3 and TRBJ2-2, with 8 bases lining up with TRBD2. This CDR3 is built from 17 residues. Looked up from germline, CDR1 is LGHNA and CDR2 is YSLEER. V was clipped by 0 bases and J by 7 bases; unmatched bases: 10. The CDR3 here is CASSQDLSSGRVGELFF. The CDR3 nucleotides are TGCGCCAGCAGCCAAGATCTATCTAGCGGGCGGGTCGGGGAGCTGTTTTTT.

In this sample, this clone turned up a few times. This rearrangement joins TRBV28 to TRBJ2-1, with D perhaps TRBD2 (5 bases). Germline V gene sequence: CDR1 MDHEN, CDR2 SYDVKM. CDR3 length: 16 amino acids. V was cut by 4 bases and J by 0 bases, with 13 bases left in between. CDR3 sequence (DNA): TGTGCCAGCAGTTCGGTTTTGGGGAGCTCCTACAATGAGCAGTTCTTC. Translation gives CASSSVLGSSYNEQFF.

Note on this clone: The sample contains more than one DNA sequence encoding this CDR3. The J gene is TRBJ2-2, the V gene TRBV6-5; D uncertain. Deletions cut 3 bases from V and 2 bases from J, with 4 bases between. CDR1 is MNHEY, CDR2 SVGAGI, per germline. The CDR3 length is 13 residues. CDR3 sequence (DNA): TGTGCCAGCAGTTATTCTAACACCGGGGAGCTGTTTTTT. Its translation is CASSYSNTGELFF.

V and J are TRBV7-9 and TRBJ2-1; TRBD2 matches at 7 bases. In germline, CDR1 is SEHNR, CDR2 FQNEAQ (reference sequence). V trimming: 1 base; J trimming: 5 bases; junction bases outside the gene matches: 8. The CDR3 has 16 residues. DNA of the CDR3: TGTGCCAGCAGCTTAGAACCCCTAGCGGTAGACAATGAGCAGTTCTTC. It specifies CASSLEPLAVDNEQFF.

As regards this clone: One end of the junction varies from germline; a read error may be responsible. The chain joins TRBV28 to TRBJ2-2; no clear D gene. Germline CDR1 is MDHEN and CDR2 is SYDVKM. The CDR3 has 13 residues. The CDR3 coding sequence is TGTGCCAGCAGTTTAATGAACGCCGGGGAGCTGTTTTTT. Translated: CASSLMNAGELFF.

This chain links TRBV2 with TRBJ2-6; D is unclear. Trimming removed 6 bases at V and 0 bases at J, with 12 bases between. This CDR3 region has 16 residues. The germline gives CDR1 SNHLY, CDR2 FYNNEI. The CDR3 spells CASSRVPSSGANVLTF. CDR3 in DNA: TGTGCCAGCAGCCGGGTACCAAGCTCTGGGGCCAACGTCCTGACTTTC.

The CDR3 protein is CASSLSLNTGELFF. CDR3 coding DNA: TGTGCCAGCAGTTTATCGTTGAACACCGGGGAGCTGTTTTTT. This chain joins TRBV27 and TRBJ2-2, with D uncertain. V was cut by 0 bases and J by 1 base, with 3 bases left in between. This CDR3 region has 14 residues. Looked up from germline, CDR1 is MNHEY and CDR2 is SMNVEV (reference sequence).

This clone was counted a single time. Other DNA sequences within the sample encode an identical CDR3. The rearrangement uses TRBV28 and TRBJ2-7, with 8 bases aligning to TRBD1. Germline values: CDR1 MDHEN, CDR2 SYDVKM. V dropped 5 bases and J dropped 0; count of bases not matched to a gene: 6. This CDR3 comprises 15 residues. Here the CDR3 reads CASSNRQGSSYEQYF. Written as DNA, the CDR3 is TGTGCCAGCAGTAATAGACAGGGGAGCTCCTACGAGCAGTACTTC.

The V gene is TRBV28, the J gene TRBJ2-2; TRBD2 agrees at 12 bases. This CDR3 contains 18 residues. The J segment lost 0 bases and the V segment lost 4 bases, leaving 6 bases of the junction unmatched. Germline lookup yields CDR1 MDHEN and CDR2 SYDVKM. The CDR3 bases are TGTGCCAGCAGTTCCCGACTAGCGGGAGCGTCGAACACCGGGGAGCTGTTTTTT. Translated, it gives CASSSRLAGASNTGELFF.

This CDR3 is CASSPLLEPTYEQYF. CDR3 bases: TGTGCCAGCAGCCCACTTTTGGAGCCGACCTACGAGCAGTACTTC. The chain recombines TRBV7-9 with TRBJ2-7; unclear D gene. CDR1 and CDR2 from the germline V gene are SEHNR and FQNEAQ (reference sequence). V lost 5 bases to trimming and J lost 2 bases, with 16 bases between them. The CDR3 is 15 amino acids.

The CDR3 reads CASSARDAPYEQYF. CDR3 DNA: TGTGCCAGCAGCGCCAGGGATGCACCCTACGAGCAGTACTTC. The gene calls are TRBV11-2 and TRBJ2-7; perhaps TRBD1 as D (5 bases). V dropped 5 bases and J dropped 2 bases, with 13 bases sitting between them. The CDR3 length is 14 residues. CDR1 is SGHAT, CDR2 FQNNGV, per germline.

The chain employs TRBV15 and TRBJ1-5; 8 bases align to TRBD1. This CDR3 contains 15 residues. The germline CDR1 and CDR2 sequences are LNHNV and YYDKDF (reference sequence). The V segment lost 0 bases and the J segment 6 bases; nucleotides outside the gene matches: 4. The CDR3 bases are TGTGCCACCAGCAGAGATCGACAGGGGACTCAGCCCCAGCATTTT. The encoded protein is CATSRDRQGTQPQHF.

This chain joins TRBV7-8 and TRBJ2-7, with 7 bases matching TRBD2. Germline V CDR1 and CDR2: SGHVS, FQNEAQ. Trimming cost V 6 bases and J 3 bases; bases outside gene matches: 2. The CDR3 totals 12 residues. This CDR3 is CASRGRGYEQYF. DNA of the CDR3: TGTGCCAGCAGGGGGAGGGGCTACGAGCAGTACTTC.

The rearrangement joins TRBV7-2 to TRBJ2-1; 9 nucleotides line up with TRBD1. The CDR3 runs 16 residues. CDR1 and CDR2 from the germline V gene are SGHTA and FQGNSA. With V trimmed by 4 bases and J by 9 bases, 13 bases remained unmatched. CDR3 DNA: TGTGCCAGCAGCTGGCCCCCGGGACAGGGTCTGGGTGAGCAGTTCTTC. This sequence encodes CASSWPPGQGLGEQFF.